These 18 T cell receptor beta chains were all obtained from the same sample, sequenced in a study of vaccination and CD4 T cells after COVID-19. Treatment denoted: approximately nine-day PBMC culture with coronavirus spike peptide pools or control peptides (ViraFEST assay). The Oncomine TCR Beta short-read assay sequenced DNA from cultured CD4+ T cells. One entry per CDR3 protein, called by TCRdb with MiXCR from the PCR reads. The repertoire holds approximately 4,400 distinct CDR3 sequences, 40% to 55% seen once, with around 57% in the top ten. No cognate antigen is known for these TCRs. Sequenced: CD4+ T cells from blood, cultured in vitro. Source of these receptors: a human donor who had recovered from COVID-19.

The chain recombines TRBV2 with TRBJ2-5; D is ambiguous. The germline V gene has CDR1 SNHLY and CDR2 FYNNEI. The CDR3 is 11 residues long. V gave up 7 bases and J gave up 4 bases, with 7 bases separating them. The CDR3 here is CASMGGETQYF. The CDR3 DNA is TGTGCCAGCATGGGTGGAGAGACCCAGTACTTC.

This clonotype has only a few counts. This chain uses TRBV7-2 with TRBJ1-2; 10 nucleotides match TRBD1. After removal of 2 bases from V and 4 bases from J, the junction contained 7 bases not matched to a gene. Germline-derived CDR1 and CDR2 are SGHTA and FQGNSA. The CDR3 is 16 amino acids. CDR3 loop: CASSLLGGQGGYGYTF. The CDR3 DNA is TGTGCCAGCAGCTTACTGGGAGGACAGGGGGGCTATGGCTACACCTTC. The variable domain in full, completed from reference TRBV7-2 and TRBJ1-2, reads GAGVSQSPSNKVTEKGKDVELRCDPISGHTALYWYRQSLGQGLEFLIYFQGNSAPDKSGLPSDRFSAERTGGSVSTLTIQRTQQEDSAVYLCASSLLGGQGGYGYTFGSGTRLTVV.

This sequence joins TRBV6-1 and TRBJ2-1; TRBD2 agrees at 8 bases. The CDR3 has 14 amino acids. Trimming removed 7 bases from V and 6 bases from J; junction bases left unmatched: 8. CDR1 and CDR2 (germline): MNHNS, SASEGT. The CDR3 DNA reads as TGTGCCAGCATTAAAGCGGGAGTTTCCAATGAGCAGTTCTTC. Amino acid sequence: CASIKAGVSNEQFF.

The V and J genes are TRBV20-1 and TRBJ2-7, with 8 bases fitting TRBD1. V dropped 4 bases and J dropped 4; count of bases not matched to a gene: 9. The CDR3 totals 14 residues. CDR1 and CDR2 from the germline V gene are DFQATT and SNEGSKA (reference sequence). CDR3 in amino acids: CSAINTDRGYEQYF. CDR3 sequence (DNA): TGCAGTGCTATAAACACTGACAGGGGTTACGAGCAGTACTTC.

The V gene is TRBV12-3 or TRBV12-4, the J gene TRBJ2-3, with TRBD2 matching 7 bases. V shed 8 bases and J 2 bases; nucleotides not matched to a gene: 13. This CDR3 region has 16 residues. The CDR3 DNA reads as TGTGCCAGCCGACCGGGAGGTCTAGAGTACACAGATACGCAGTATTTT. This encodes CASRPGGLEYTDTQYF.

By sample fraction, this clonotype is medium-sized. The chain is built from TRBV11-3 and TRBJ1-1; no clear D. Deletions cut 3 bases from V and 5 bases from J, with 10 bases between. This CDR3 region has 13 residues. Per germline, CDR1 SGHNT and CDR2 YENEEA. The CDR3 sequence is CASSFTLLTEAFF. The CDR3 nucleotides are TGTGCCAGCAGCTTCACCCTTTTGACTGAAGCTTTCTTT.

V is TRBV20-1 and J is TRBJ1-1; tentative D call: TRBD1 (6 bases). The CDR3 covers 13 residues. Deletions cut 5 bases from V and 5 bases from J, with 15 bases between. The germline V gene has CDR1 DFQATT and CDR2 SNEGSKA (reference sequence). CDR3 nucleotide sequence: TGCAGTGCTTACAGGGAGTTGGGGACTGAAGCTTTCTTT. It codes for CSAYRELGTEAFF.

This clonotype has a handful of counts. This chain connects TRBV6-2 or TRBV6-3 to TRBJ1-5; unclear D gene. Germline V lookup: CDR1 MNHEY, CDR2 SVGEGT. The CDR3 consists of 12 residues. Trimming took 2 bases from V and 5 from J, leaving 4 bases between them. The CDR3 sequence is CASSYVYQPQHF. DNA for the CDR3: TGTGCCAGCAGTTACGTTTATCAGCCCCAGCATTTT.

This clonotype was seen only once. CDR3 DNA sequence: TGCGCCAGCAGTCTAGCGGGGGACTCCTACGAGCAGTACTTC. Encoded protein: CASSLAGDSYEQYF. This sequence joins TRBV10-2 and TRBJ2-7; 10 bases line up with TRBD2. Germline loops: CDR1 WSHSY, CDR2 SAAADI. V dropped 5 bases and J dropped 0; count of bases not matched to a gene: 1. CDR3 length equals 14 residues.

The chain uses TRBV11-3 and TRBJ2-5; tentative D call: TRBD1 (7 bases). The CDR3 sequence is 16 residues long. CDR1 and CDR2 from the germline V gene are SGHNT and YENEEA. Trimming took 4 bases from V and 4 from J, leaving 19 bases between them. The CDR3 DNA reads as TGTGCCAGCAGCTCAGGCGGGACAGAGGGGCGAGAGACCCAGTACTTC. Amino acids: CASSSGGTEGRETQYF.

This clonotype showed up just a few times. This chain joins TRBV6-1 and TRBJ1-2; D perhaps matches TRBD1 (6 bases). In germline, CDR1 is MNHNS, CDR2 SASEGT. Trimming removed 2 bases at V and 4 bases at J, with 20 bases between. The CDR3 consists of 17 residues. The CDR3 loop reads CASSEPGHTPGGYGYTF. As DNA, the CDR3 is TGTGCCAGCAGTGAACCGGGACACACCCCAGGAGGCTATGGCTACACCTTC.

The chain uses TRBV7-2 and TRBJ2-7, with 9 bases that match TRBD2. V lost 0 bases, J lost 3 bases, and 3 bases stayed unmatched. This CDR3 contains 15 residues. Per germline, CDR1 SGHTA and CDR2 FQGNSA. As DNA, the CDR3 is TGTGCCAGCAGCTTAGCGCGGGAGGGATACTACGAGCAGTACTTC. Its protein product is CASSLAREGYYEQYF.

This chain connects TRBV7-2 to TRBJ2-7; 12 nucleotides align to TRBD2. The CDR3 consists of 17 residues. With 3 bases clipped from V and 2 bases from J, the junction kept 8 bases outside the gene matches. Germline loops: CDR1 SGHTA, CDR2 FQGNSA. The CDR3 region has the DNA TGTGCCAGCAGCTTTCGACTAGCGGGAGCCCCGACCTACGAGCAGTACTTC. Residues: CASSFRLAGAPTYEQYF. Based on the CDR3 plus reference TRBV7-2 and TRBJ2-7, the full variable domain is GAGVSQSPSNKVTEKGKDVELRCDPISGHTALYWYRQSLGQGLEFLIYFQGNSAPDKSGLPSDRFSAERTGGSVSTLTIQRTQQEDSAVYLCASSFRLAGAPTYEQYFGPGTRLTVT.

The V gene is TRBV7-3, the J gene TRBJ1-1; D is undetermined. CDR3 length equals 14 residues. Trimming shortened V by 0 bases and J by 1 base, and 6 bases separated the two germline ends. In germline, CDR1 is SGHTA, CDR2 FQGTGA. The CDR3 protein is CASSLTGGNTEAFF. The CDR3 bases are TGTGCCAGCAGCTTAACAGGAGGGAACACTGAAGCTTTCTTT.

This clonotype was seen more than once but under ten times. The J gene is TRBJ1-1, the V gene TRBV20-1; D call uncertain. V dropped 3 bases and J dropped 3 bases, with 11 bases sitting between them. Germline CDR1 and CDR2: DFQATT and SNEGSKA (reference sequence). The length of the CDR3 is 13 residues. The CDR3 loop is CSASSGSDTEAFF. Here the CDR3 DNA reads TGCAGTGCTAGCTCGGGGTCTGACACTGAAGCTTTCTTT.

The sample holds a few counts of this clonotype. The rearrangement joins TRBV20-1 to TRBJ2-3; 12 bases are shared with TRBD2. J lost 4 bases, V lost 6 bases, and 2 bases had no gene match. This CDR3 is 13 amino acids long. Germline values: CDR1 DFQATT, CDR2 SNEGSKA (reference sequence). CDR3 amino acids: CSARTSGADTQYF. The DNA of the CDR3 is TGCAGTGCAAGGACTAGCGGGGCAGATACGCAGTATTTT.

This clonotype appeared once. The chain combines TRBV5-4 with TRBJ2-7; TRBD1 matches at 9 bases. The CDR3 is 16 residues long. The junction had 6 bases not matched to a gene; V was cut back by 0 bases and J by 2 bases. CDR1 SGHNT and CDR2 YYREEE come from the germline V gene (reference sequence). CDR3 loop: CASSLGGQGLTYEQYF. DNA for the CDR3: TGTGCCAGCAGCTTGGGAGGACAGGGGTTAACCTACGAGCAGTACTTC.

The chain couples TRBV2 to TRBJ2-7; D is undetermined. The closer fit of TRBJ2-5 to the DNA end suggests the J call may be wrong. CDR1 and CDR2 from the germline V gene are SNHLY and FYNNEI. The CDR3 covers 11 residues. In nucleotides, the CDR3 is TGTGCCAGCAGTGTGTCAGAGACCCAGTACTTC. This encodes CASSVSETQYF.